Presented here are 27 T cell receptor beta chains from one specimen sequenced in a study of TIL therapy for anti-PD-1-resistant metastatic lung cancer. As for time point: pre-treatment sample, taken before nivolumab and TIL therapy. Pleural nodules or supraclavicular lymph nodes made up most of the excised metastases sampled. Sequencing used immunoSEQ v3. Assay used: immunoSEQ multiplex PCR; TCRdb lists only in-frame clones, some missing. The table records about 100,000 clones, 65% of them present only once. This sample comprised tumor tissue, obtained at baseline. The receptors were sampled from a person aged 25-85 years with non-small cell lung cancer.

Here the CDR3 DNA reads TGCGCCAGCAGCTTAGCGGACAGGGCCTACACTGAAGCTTTCTTT. It specifies CASSLADRAYTEAFF. The rearrangement links TRBV5-1 to TRBJ1-1; TRBD1 agrees at 8 bases. V lost 2 bases, J lost 3 bases, and 6 bases stayed unmatched. Germline-derived CDR1 and CDR2 are SGHRS and YFSETQ. The CDR3 covers 15 residues.

This clone has a single count. This sequence joins TRBV15 and TRBJ2-5; D gene unclear. Germline lookup yields CDR1 LNHNV and CDR2 YYDKDF (reference sequence). CDR3 length: 16 residues. Deletions cut 5 bases from V and 2 bases from J, with 18 bases between. The CDR3 DNA is TGTGCCACCAGCCAGCGCCCCAACGCGCCACAAGAGACCCAGTACTTC. It yields the protein CATSQRPNAPQETQYF.

The chain employs TRBV5-1 and TRBJ2-5, with 7 nucleotides matching TRBD1. The CDR3 length is 15 residues. The V and J ends lost 4 bases and 1 base, in that order; junction bases with no gene match: 7. CDR1 is SGHRS, CDR2 YFSETQ, per germline. CDR3 bases: TGCGCCAGCAGCGTCTCGACAGGGCCCCAAGAGACCCAGTACTTC. Translated: CASSVSTGPQETQYF.

This chain connects TRBV19 to TRBJ2-4; tentatively, D is TRBD2 (6 bases). Trimming cost V 8 bases and J 7 bases, with 15 bases left between them. Germline V lookup: CDR1 LNHDA, CDR2 SQIVND (reference sequence). The CDR3 is made up of 13 amino acids. The CDR3, as DNA: TGTGCCAGTGGGCGGCAGGGAGGTAACATTCAGTACTTC. Residues: CASGRQGGNIQYF. The whole variable domain, filled in from reference TRBV19 and TRBJ2-4, reads DGGITQSPKYLFRKEGQNVTLSCEQNLNHDAMYWYRQDPGQGLRLIYYSQIVNDFQKGDIAEGYSVSREKKESFPLTVTSAQKNPTAFYLCASGRQGGNIQYFGAGTRLSVL.

The rearrangement links TRBV5-4 to TRBJ2-5, with TRBD2 matching over 9 bases. This CDR3 contains 16 residues. Germline V gene sequence: CDR1 SGHNT, CDR2 YYREEE (reference sequence). V lost 0 bases, J lost 3 bases, and 6 bases stayed unmatched. CDR3 DNA sequence: TGTGCCAGCAGCTTGGGTAATAGCGGGGGAGAAGAGACCCAGTACTTC. This encodes CASSLGNSGGEETQYF.

The J gene is TRBJ1-1, the V gene TRBV28; a possible D gene is TRBD1 (6 bases). CDR3 size: 21 residues. Trimming removed 6 bases from V and 7 bases from J, with 39 bases in between. CDR1 is MDHEN, CDR2 SYDVKM, per germline. CDR3 region: CASRFLPGRSFGRVGADEAFF. DNA for the CDR3: TGTGCCAGCAGATTCTTACCGGGACGGTCGTTCGGAAGGGTGGGGGCCGATGAAGCTTTCTTT.

J is TRBJ1-5 and V is TRBV5-6, with 8 bases aligning to TRBD1. With V trimmed by 2 bases and J by 7 bases, 5 bases remained unmatched. The germline V gene has CDR1 SGHDT and CDR2 YYEEEE. CDR3 length equals 14 residues. CDR3 in amino acids: CASSFRQGIQPQHF. The CDR3 nucleotides are TGTGCCAGCAGCTTCCGACAGGGGATCCAGCCCCAGCATTTT.

This clone showed up just a few times. The rearrangement links TRBV23-1 to TRBJ1-1, with a possible D match to TRBD1 (6 bases). TRBV23-1 is labeled an ORF, and its function is uncertain. The CDR3 length is 15 residues. Trimming pared 2 bases from V and 1 base from J, leaving 11 bases between. The DNA of the CDR3 is TGCGCCAGCAGTCAACGGACAGAGCCGAACACTGAAGCTTTCTTT. Translated, it gives CASSQRTEPNTEAFF.

CDR3 DNA: TGTGCCAGCAGCCAAGAGGCTAGCTGGACCGGGGAGCTGTTTTTT. Its translation: CASSQEASWTGELFF. The chain is built from TRBV4-2 and TRBJ2-2, with a possible D match to TRBD2 (5 bases). Germline CDR1 is LGHNA and CDR2 is YNFKEQ. This CDR3 has 15 amino acids. V dropped 0 bases and J dropped 5 bases, with 10 bases sitting between them.

V usage is TRBV10-2 and J usage is TRBJ2-3, with 11 bases matching TRBD2. V trimming: 6 bases; J trimming: 6 bases; junction bases outside the gene matches: 14. This CDR3 spans 17 amino acids. The germline V gene encodes CDR1 WSHSY and CDR2 SAAADI. In DNA form, the CDR3 reads TGCGCCAGCAGCTCCCCTCAACTAGCGGGAGCCAGGGATACGCAGTATTTT. It translates to CASSSPQLAGARDTQYF.

The chain recombines TRBV24-1 with TRBJ1-2; TRBD1 is a possible D gene (6 bases). The CDR3 sequence is 11 residues long. Germline CDR1 KGHDR, CDR2 SFDVKD. Trimming took off 4 bases at V and 11 bases at J, with 10 bases between the two ends. Here the CDR3 DNA reads TGTGCCACCAGTGACAGGCAGGGGTACACCTTC. This encodes CATSDRQGYTF.

This sequence joins TRBV9 and TRBJ2-1, with 10 nucleotides matching TRBD1. The CDR3 consists of 16 residues. Germline CDR1 reads SGDLS; CDR2 reads YYNGEE. V lost 5 bases, J lost 3 bases, and 8 bases stayed unmatched. The chain's CDR3 is CASREAGTGDYNEQFF. The CDR3 DNA reads as TGTGCCAGCAGAGAAGCCGGGACAGGGGACTACAATGAGCAGTTCTTC.

This chain connects TRBV7-6 to TRBJ2-1; the match to TRBD2 covers 7 bases. The trim removed 5 bases at V and 4 bases at J, leaving 17 bases unmatched. The CDR3 consists of 18 residues. Germline V gene data show CDR1 as SGHVS and CDR2 as FNYEAQ. CDR3 nucleotide sequence: TGTGCCAGCAGCCCTTACCCACCTCTAGCGGACCGTTACAATGAGCAGTTCTTC. Its translation is CASSPYPPLADRYNEQFF.

This chain uses TRBV19 with TRBJ1-5; D uncertain. Between the trimmed V and J ends, which lost 0 bases and 11 bases, there was a span of 20 bases. CDR3 length: 16 amino acids. The germline gives CDR1 LNHDA, CDR2 SQIVND (reference sequence). The CDR3 nucleotides read TGTGCCAGTAGTATAGATCCGGACGGGCTTGGGTACGCCCAGCATTTT. It codes for CASSIDPDGLGYAQHF.

The V gene is TRBV7-7, the J gene TRBJ2-5, with 7 positions matching TRBD2. CDR3 size: 12 residues. CDR1 SSHAT and CDR2 FNYEAQ come from the germline V gene (reference sequence). CDR3 region: CVAGAGSETQYF. The CDR3 DNA reads as TGTGTGGCGGGAGCGGGGTCTGAGACCCAGTACTTC.

The J gene is TRBJ2-1, the V gene TRBV5-1; TRBD2 aligns across 8 bases. The CDR3 loop spans 15 amino acids. Germline CDR1 reads SGHRS; CDR2 reads YFSETQ. After removal of 1 base from V and 3 bases from J, the junction contained 3 bases not matched to a gene. In DNA form, the CDR3 reads TGCGCCAGCAGCTTGCCCGGGACTAGCTACAATGAGCAGTTCTTC. It yields the protein CASSLPGTSYNEQFF.

With respect to this clone: The DNA is left out, because the CDR3 cannot be placed on it with certainty; the CDR3 is given as TCRdb lists it. This sequence joins TRBV2 and TRBJ1-2; the table's D call, TRBD1, has no DNA check behind it. The CDR3 comprises 14 residues, both ends counted. Germline V CDR1 and CDR2: SNHLY, FYNNEI. This CDR3 is CASILEQGVHGYTF.

This clone occurred a few times. The chain has TRBV6-5 and TRBJ2-7, with D hard to call. V was trimmed by 4 bases and J by 6 bases, leaving 7 bases between them. CDR3 size: 11 residues. Germline V gives CDR1 MNHEY, CDR2 SVGAGI. DNA of the CDR3: TGTGCCAGCAGTTCTACCCGCGAGCAGTACTTC. Its protein product is CASSSTREQYF.

J is TRBJ1-1 and V is TRBV19; no definite D call. Per germline, CDR1 LNHDA and CDR2 SQIVND (reference sequence). Deletions cut 0 bases from V and 7 bases from J, with 9 bases between. The CDR3 totals 13 residues. This CDR3 is CASSIDVQDEAFF. The CDR3 DNA sequence: TGTGCCAGTAGTATAGATGTTCAGGATGAAGCTTTCTTT.

V gene TRBV21-1 combines with J gene TRBJ2-1; TRBD2, the table's D call, lacks a check against the DNA. TRBV21-1 is a pseudogene segment. This CDR3 comprises 17 residues. The CDR3 nucleotides read TGTGCCAGCAGCCTTAAGGAGCCTAGCGGGAGTGGTAATGAGCAGTTCTTC. Translated, it gives CASSLKEPSGSGNEQFF.

The rearrangement links TRBV19 to TRBJ1-3; D is undetermined. The V end was cut by 6 bases, the J end by 2 bases, with 17 bases between. Germline lookup yields CDR1 LNHDA and CDR2 SQIVND (reference sequence). CDR3 length equals 16 residues. CDR3 sequence: CASSSLQYRPGNTIYF. The DNA of the CDR3 is TGTGCCAGTAGCTCACTCCAATATCGCCCTGGAAACACCATATATTTT.

V is TRBV4-1 and J is TRBJ2-3; a possible D gene is TRBD1 (5 bases). The CDR3 spans 16 residues. Deletions cut 2 bases from V and 0 bases from J, with 12 bases between. Looked up from germline, CDR1 is MGHRA and CDR2 is YSYEKL. CDR3 protein: CASSQNRFFSTDTQYF. In DNA form, the CDR3 reads TGCGCCAGCAGCCAAAACAGGTTCTTTAGCACAGATACGCAGTATTTT.

The chain recombines TRBV5-4 with TRBJ2-2; D is unclear. The V gene lost 1 base and the J gene lost 1 base, with 8 bases spanning the gap. This CDR3 contains 15 residues. Germline V gene sequence: CDR1 SGHNT, CDR2 YYREEE (reference sequence). The CDR3 sequence: CASSLKLGNTGELFF. Written as DNA, the CDR3 is TGTGCCAGCAGCTTGAAGTTGGGGAACACCGGGGAGCTGTTTTTT.

The chain has TRBV7-9 and TRBJ2-1, with TRBD1 identical over 9 bases. The CDR3 covers 17 residues. Germline CDR1 SEHNR, CDR2 FQNEAQ (reference sequence). J gave up 6 bases and V 5 bases, and 14 bases lay outside the gene matches. In DNA, the CDR3 is TGTGCCAGCAGCCGATTCACCGGGACAGGGATGGTCAATGAGCAGTTCTTC. Translation: CASSRFTGTGMVNEQFF.

The V gene is TRBV27, the J gene TRBJ2-1, with 8 bases lining up with TRBD2. This CDR3 has 14 amino acids. From germline, CDR1 is MNHEY and CDR2 SMNVEV (reference sequence). J was trimmed by 9 bases and V by 0 bases; bases with no gene match: 4. As DNA, the CDR3 is TGTGCCAGCAGTTTATCAGGGACTAGGATTGAGCAGTTCTTC. Protein product: CASSLSGTRIEQFF.

This rearrangement joins TRBV4-3 to TRBJ1-1, with D unclear. Looked up from germline, CDR1 is LGHNA and CDR2 is YSLEER. V was cut by 0 bases and J by 1 base, with 6 bases left in between. The CDR3 length is 14 residues. Here the CDR3 reads CASSQDYGNTEAFF. CDR3 DNA: TGCGCCAGCAGCCAAGATTACGGGAACACTGAAGCTTTCTTT.

This clone was detected only a few times. V gene TRBV7-9 combines with J gene TRBJ2-7; the D gene is possibly TRBD2 (5 bases). This CDR3 has 13 amino acids. V was cut by 2 bases and J by 6 bases, with 11 bases left in between. Germline V gene lookup returns CDR1 SEHNR and CDR2 FQNEAQ (reference sequence). CDR3 sequence reads: CASSLWGAGEQYF. CDR3 bases: TGTGCCAGCAGCTTATGGGGAGCAGGCGAGCAGTACTTC.